These T cell receptor beta chains were read from a single sample in a study of spatial heterogeneity in lung cancer. TCRdb recomputed calls from the 5' RACE reads with MiXCR, one row per CDR3 protein. The sample lists around 120,000 distinct CDR3 sequences; roughly an eighth were seen once. The specimen comprised PBMCs, sampled at follow-up. These receptors were collected from a male donor with early-stage non-small cell lung cancer. Both conserved end residues are trimmed from each CDR3.

v_gene	j_gene	CDR3aa
TRBV11-2	TRBJ1-1	ASSLTGATTEAF
TRBV12-3/TRBV12-4	TRBJ1-1	ASSLTARMTEAF
TRBV7-2	TRBJ1-2	ASSKRDAQGGGYT
TRBV7-9	TRBJ2-3	ASSLGLAPIDTQY
TRBV9	TRBJ1-5	ASSVGRNQPQH
TRBV25-1	TRBJ1-4	ASRDATNEKLF
TRBV12-3/TRBV12-4	TRBJ1-1	ASSSLAGTAAF
TRBV20-1	TRBJ2-1	SAKRTSGTYNEQF
TRBV2	TRBJ2-1	ASSEVVVPSHEQF
TRBV5-1	TRBJ2-3	ASSFIAGGTDTQY
TRBV7-9	TRBJ1-5	ASSLGGGQPQH
TRBV7-2	TRBJ2-1	ASSLRTSGGSSSYNEQF
TRBV11-2	TRBJ2-6	ASSPGHVLT
TRBV20-1	TRBJ1-1	SARGGTGDTEAF
TRBV5-1	TRBJ1-1	ASRLSEINTEAF
TRBV10-3	TRBJ2-1	AISESNEQF
TRBV7-2	TRBJ2-5	ASSMLWGKQETQY